This note documents a single T cell receptor (beta chain) sequence. These data originate in a study of blood T cell repertoires in COVID-19. Whole-study context: The United States, Italy and Spain provided the acute and convalescent COVID-19 samples. Sources were T cells, B-cell-depleted T cells, or PBMCs; the material itself was cDNA or gDNA.

Germline CDR1 reads SGHNT; CDR2 reads YYREEE (reference sequence). After removal of 7 bases from V and 6 bases from J, the junction contained 11 bases not matched to a gene. The CDR3 totals 15 residues. Original data processing: Amplification with reference gene primers provided the estimates of nucleated cell counts. Sequencing was performed with immunoSEQ multiplex PCR; in TCRdb, only in-frame clones are kept and a portion is missing. The D gene and trimming were derived from the DNA, and the V and J assignments and clone size from that table. The top ten hold about 1.3% of the sample, which has approximately 230,000 clones, roughly 88% seen once.

This chain joins TRBV5-4 and TRBJ2-7; 12 bases are a match to TRBD2. This clonotype originated in a man older than 75 with acute or convalescent COVID-19. Specimen: peripheral blood. CDR3 sequence: CASRTEGLAGSEQYF. The CDR3 DNA sequence: TGTGCCAGCCGGACCGAGGGACTAGCGGGTAGCGAGCAGTACTTC.